Following are 14 T cell receptor beta chains from one sample sequenced in a study of T-cell memory formation after mild COVID-19. TCRdb fed the 5' RACE reads into MiXCR, producing one record per CDR3 protein. The profile shows around 250,000 distinct CDR3 sequences, around 15% of them singletons. Sequences were obtained from PBMCs or a T cell subset sorted from them (not recorded which). Source of these receptors: a man younger than 30 who had mild COVID-19 (a few samples of this study predate the infection). Cell type and time point are not known.

The chain joins TRBV9 to TRBJ2-1, with D possibly being TRBD1 (5 bases). Trimming removed 0 bases from V and 0 bases from J, with 7 bases in between. Germline CDR1 SGDLS, CDR2 YYNGEE. This CDR3 has 15 residues. The CDR3 sequence: CASSVEGVSYNEQFF. The CDR3 nucleotides read TGTGCCAGCAGCGTAGAAGGGGTCTCCTACAATGAGCAGTTCTTC.

As DNA, the CDR3 is TGCAGCGTGAAGGGGGGGCGCAATGAGCAGTTCTTC. Its protein is CSVKGGRNEQFF. The J gene is TRBJ2-1, the V gene TRBV29-1, with D maybe TRBD2 (7 bases). Germline V CDR1 and CDR2: SQVTM, ANQGSEA. The CDR3 contains 12 residues. The V gene lost 6 bases and the J gene lost 6 bases, with 12 bases spanning the gap.

The chain links TRBV28 to TRBJ1-1; D gene ambiguous. The germline gives CDR1 MDHEN, CDR2 SYDVKM. This CDR3 contains 14 residues. Trimming cost V 1 base and J 4 bases, with 10 bases left between them. The CDR3 coding sequence is TGTGCCAGCAGTTTATCCCCGGGAGGCACTGAAGCTTTCTTT. Its protein is CASSLSPGGTEAFF.

CDR3 sequence reads: CASSLVAGSYEQYV. The CDR3 DNA sequence: TGCGCCAGCAGCTTGGTTGCGGGCTCCTACGAGCAGTACGTC. J is TRBJ2-7 and V is TRBV5-1; the D gene is possibly TRBD2 (5 bases). V was trimmed by 0 bases and J by 0 bases, leaving 7 bases between them. From germline, CDR1 is SGHRS and CDR2 YFSETQ. The CDR3 is 14 residues long.

This clonotype was seen only a few times. The chain employs TRBV4-2 and TRBJ2-3; 11 bases are shared with TRBD2. The germline CDR1 and CDR2 sequences are LGHNA and YNFKEQ. The ends lost 0 bases at V and 1 base at J; junction bases unmatched: 0. The CDR3 spans 16 residues. The CDR3 is CASSQEGLAGTDTQYF. DNA for the CDR3: TGTGCCAGCAGCCAAGAGGGACTAGCGGGCACAGATACGCAGTATTTT.

The CDR3 DNA reads as TGTGCCAGCGGCTCCTCCTACCCCCTGGGCGAGCAGTACTTC. Encoded protein: CASGSSYPLGEQYF. This chain joins TRBV6-2 or TRBV6-3 and TRBJ2-7; no clear D. CDR1 and CDR2 from the germline V gene are MNHEY and SVGEGT. CDR3 size: 14 residues. Trimming left V 8 bases short and J 6 bases short, with 20 bases between.

The gene calls are TRBV7-9 and TRBJ1-4; 7 nucleotides align to TRBD1. The CDR3 runs 17 residues. The V gene's germline CDR1 is SEHNR and CDR2 FQNEAQ (reference sequence). Trimming took 6 bases from V and 0 from J; bases not matched to a gene: 10. CDR3 amino acids: CASSNRGLGATNEKLFF. In DNA form, the CDR3 reads TGTGCCAGCAGTAACAGGGGACTCGGTGCAACTAATGAAAAACTGTTTTTT.

This clonotype has just a few counts. The chain has TRBV25-1 and TRBJ2-5; 9 positions match TRBD1. The CDR3 has 15 amino acids. Germline trimming cut 4 bases from V and 4 bases from J; bases unmatched to any gene: 7. From germline, CDR1 is MGHDK and CDR2 SYGVNS. The CDR3 DNA follows: TGTGCCAGCAGTGGCCGGGACAGGGCGGTAGAGACCCAGTACTTC. Its protein is CASSGRDRAVETQYF.

CDR3 protein: CASRPQLSGANVLTF. In DNA, the CDR3 is TGTGCCAGCAGACCACAGTTGTCTGGGGCCAACGTCCTGACTTTC. The chain has TRBV10-3 and TRBJ2-6; D uncertain. The V end lost 10 bases, the J end lost 1 base, and 14 bases lay between the germline ends. CDR1 and CDR2 from the germline V gene are ENHRY and SYGVKD. The CDR3 has 15 residues.

This clonotype has just a few counts. V is TRBV7-2 and J is TRBJ2-5; 7 bases agree with TRBD2. The CDR3 sequence is 15 residues long. The V gene's germline CDR1 is SGHTA and CDR2 FQGNSA. Germline trimming cut 4 bases from V and 0 bases from J; bases unmatched to any gene: 5. The CDR3: CASSWGGTDQETQYF. The CDR3 DNA reads as TGTGCCAGCAGCTGGGGAGGGACCGACCAAGAGACCCAGTACTTC.

This clonotype was counted between two and nine times. The chain employs TRBV7-6 and TRBJ1-6, with TRBD1 as a possible D gene (6 bases). The CDR3 extends over 17 amino acids. Trimming shortened V by 1 base and J by 7 bases, and 17 bases separated the two germline ends. The germline V gene encodes CDR1 SGHVS and CDR2 FNYEAQ. CDR3 DNA: TGTGCCAGCAGCTTAGGGCCCCGAGGACAGAGAAATTCACCCCTCCACTTT. Encoded protein: CASSLGPRGQRNSPLHF.

The chain recombines TRBV9 with TRBJ2-1; D is unresolved. The CDR3 consists of 14 residues. Per the germline V gene, CDR1 is SGDLS and CDR2 is YYNGEE. V lost 5 bases to trimming and J lost 8 bases, with 17 bases between them. The CDR3 sequence: CASSDGPLWDEQFF. The CDR3 coding sequence is TGTGCCAGCAGTGACGGGCCCCTCTGGGATGAGCAGTTCTTC.

This clonotype turned up a few times. The chain carries TRBV6-2 or TRBV6-3 and TRBJ2-2; D is possibly TRBD1 or TRBD2 (5 bases each). Germline V lookup: CDR1 MNHEY, CDR2 SVGEGT. The CDR3 covers 13 residues. V dropped 2 bases and J dropped 6 bases, with 7 bases sitting between them. The CDR3, as DNA: TGTGCCAGCAGTTACCAGGGACCCGGGGAGCTGTTTTTT. Encoded protein: CASSYQGPGELFF.

This clonotype was counted only a few times. The chain recombines TRBV5-1 with TRBJ2-1, with D possibly matching TRBD2 (6 bases). Trimming removed 3 bases at V and 8 bases at J, with 12 bases between. The CDR3 loop spans 13 amino acids. Germline V gene sequence: CDR1 SGHRS, CDR2 YFSETQ. The CDR3 spells CASSYGTFDEQFF. The CDR3 region has the DNA TGCGCCAGCAGCTACGGGACTTTCGATGAGCAGTTCTTC.